Here is one T cell receptor beta chain with its context. What it binds is not known. Described time point: pretreatment peripheral blood. The data stem from a study of PD-L1 blockade in urothelial cancer. Study at large: Patients commenced atezolizumab in the mid-2010s, and it was given at 1,200 mg intravenously every 3 weeks. The patients had undergone anywhere from 0 to 3 prior chemotherapy regimens. Specimens of blood held a median count of 141,255 T cells.

CDR3 length: 14 amino acids. Germline values: CDR1 LNHDA, CDR2 SQIVND (reference sequence). Trimming shortened V by 8 bases and J by 6 bases, and 14 bases separated the two germline ends. Sequencing used immunoSEQ multiplex PCR; TCRdb keeps in-frame clones, though not all of them. The table includes 85,000 to 90,000 clones, about 83% detected once. Whole-study findings and limits: Patients with below-median pretreatment blood clonality survived longer.

This clonotype was sampled from a man aged 55 to 70 with urothelial cancer. The chain joins TRBV19 to TRBJ1-6, with D unclear. The sample was PBMCs, taken around atezolizumab (anti-PD-L1) treatment. CDR3 DNA sequence: TGTGCCAGTCACTGGGCCGGGGTTAATTCACCCCTCCACTTT. Its protein product is CASHWAGVNSPLHF.